The entry below gives a single T cell receptor (beta chain) sequence along with its context. The antigen is not known. Germline is not matched at one junction end, which may reflect a read error. The source of the blood RNA was unsorted whole blood, and germline DNA was extracted as well. This sample stems from a study of tumor-infiltrating lymphocytes in primary liver carcinoma. Study results and limitations: Pairs comparing tumor with adjacent tissue or blood overlapped less than pairs drawn from tumor regions. Left bulk and unsorted, the samples did not allow CD4+ and CD8+ repertoires to be compared. Tumors and blood were compared for top-250-clone fraction, and tumors had the significantly higher value (p = 0.039).

A constant-region primer primed TCR beta cDNA synthesis from about 490 ng of total RNA. For TCR beta, libraries were produced by three nested multiplex PCR rounds using slightly modified ARM-PCR. Use of TRBV1-TRBV30 forward primers with a C-beta reverse primer characterized the first two PCR rounds, which lasted about 10 cycles each. Via MiXCR, TCRdb re-called the multiplex PCR reads, giving one row per CDR3 protein. The sample has over 250,000 distinct CDR3 sequences, 58% seen once. The CDR3 contains 14 residues. Germline V gene data show CDR1 as GTSNPN and CDR2 as SVGIG (reference sequence). This receptor was identified in a woman aged 25-40 years with primary liver carcinoma and hepatitis B virus infection. The chain recombines TRBV30 with TRBJ2-1; a possible D gene is TRBD2 (6 bases). Sequenced sample: peripheral blood. CDR3 coding DNA: TGTGCCTGGGGTGTACATCCGACTAGTAATGAGCAGTTCTTC. The encoded protein is CAWGVHPTSNEQFF.